This T cell receptor beta chain emerged from a study of cytomegalovirus exposure and HLA in healthy donors. Study-level information: The approximately 130 validation repertoires were reported in a later analysis to have been generated on the same platform as the 500 to 700 first-cohort repertoires.

About this clone: Relative to the germline gene, one junction end is altered; a read error may explain this.

Profiling relied on immunoSEQ multiplex PCR, and the TCRdb table lists in-frame clones only, not all of them. The sample has about 190,000 clones, about 82% seen once. The CDR3 is 15 amino acids. The germline V gene encodes CDR1 MNHEY and CDR2 SMNVEV (reference sequence). Material for sequencing was PBMCs. The TCR was taken from a woman between 18 and 30 years old in good health and CMV-seronegative. This chain connects TRBV27 to TRBJ2-2, with TRBD1 matching 7 bases. The CDR3 nucleotides are TGTGCCAGCAGTTTGGGGACAGAGAACGCCGGGGAGCTGTTTTTT. This translates into CASSLGTENAGELFF.